This TCR beta chain was identified during a study of cytomegalovirus exposure and HLA in healthy donors. Study overall: Most genotyped donors, roughly 83% of around 370, had Caucasian-associated genetic ancestry. Study-level findings and limits: Overall, approximately 150 TCR beta chains were annotated as cytomegalovirus-associated. In a later analysis, at a false discovery rate of 0.05, fewer than 20,000 TCR beta sequences matched HLA alleles.

This CDR3 has 13 amino acids. V was shortened by 4 bases and J by 9 bases, with 13 bases between the two germline ends. Germline assignment: CDR1 MDHEN and CDR2 SYDVKM. Nominally healthy donors were sampled, though unrecorded immune exposures were likely. Comments on this clone: Its target is not known.

PCR amplification relied on 60 Vbeta primers (plus 13 Jbeta primers). Produced via immunoSEQ multiplex PCR; TCRdb's table is partial and in-frame only. Among under 70,000 clones listed, almost 85% were seen once. V gene TRBV28 combines with J gene TRBJ1-5; D is possibly TRBD1 (5 bases). This clonotype originated in a middle-aged man in good health and CMV-seronegative. Sequenced: PBMCs. The CDR3 reads CASSYTATGPQHF. The CDR3 DNA sequence: TGTGCCAGCAGTTACACAGCTACAGGGCCCCAGCATTTT.